These T cell receptor beta chains were read from a single sample in a study of T cell responses to AZD1222 COVID-19 vaccine. TCRdb's copy holds only in-frame clones and misses some; the assay was immunoSEQ multiplex PCR. The sample has about 140,000 clones; 80% to 95% are singletons. The material sequenced was peripheral blood, taken on day 0 of MenACWY control vaccination. The receptor set was obtained from an adult in good health. The CDR3 runs from the conserved cysteine through the conserved F or W. D genes are given only for firm matches. Size tells how often a clone was seen (once, few, many) or the class of an expanded clone, and some rows leave it out.

j_call v_call d_call clone_size cdr3_aa cdr3_nt
TRBJ1-2 TRBV6-5 - few CASSYSTQGGGYTF TGTGCCAGCAGTTACTCGACTCAGGGAGGTGGCTACACCTTC
TRBJ2-5 TRBV7-9 - - CASSLRVQETQYF TGTGCCAGCAGCTTACGGGTTCAAGAGACCCAGTACTTC
TRBJ1-1 TRBV7-6 TRBD1 - CASSSYFEGATEAFF TGTGCCAGCAGCTCCTACTTTGAGGGGGCCACTGAAGCTTTCTTT
TRBJ1-2 TRBV11-2 TRBD1 - CASSLPPWAGGLPYGYTF TGTGCCAGCAGCTTACCCCCGTGGGCAGGGGGACTCCCCTATGGCTACACCTTC
TRBJ2-7 TRBV10-3 - - CAILEAGTYEQYF TGTGCCATCCTGGAGGCGGGCACCTACGAGCAGTACTTC
TRBJ1-1 TRBV7-3 - - CASSRFHVGTEAFF TGTGCCAGCAGCCGCTTTCATGTCGGCACTGAAGCTTTCTTT
TRBJ1-5 TRBV30 TRBD1 - CAWTPSGTGHQPQHF TGTGCCTGGACACCCTCCGGGACAGGGCATCAGCCCCAGCATTTT
TRBJ1-2 TRBV13 - - CASRRFGSDYGYTF TGTGCCAGCAGGAGATTCGGGAGCGACTATGGCTACACCTTC
TRBJ2-6 TRBV3-1/TRBV3-2 TRBD2 - CASSQEAGRVFGANVLTF TGTGCCAGCAGCCAAGAAGCGGGACGGGTGTTTGGGGCCAACGTCCTGACTTTC
TRBJ2-4 TRBV9 - - CASSVGGFRDIQYF TGTGCCAGCAGCGTAGGGGGGTTTCGGGACATTCAGTACTTC
TRBJ2-4 TRBV21-1 - - CASRTEWLTRQGCLAKNIQYF TGTGCCAGCAGGACGGAATGGTTGACCAGACAGGGATGTCTAGCCAAAAACATTCAGTACTTC
TRBJ2-1 TRBV20-1 TRBD2 - CSASIAGVPDEQFF TGCAGTGCTAGTATAGCGGGAGTCCCCGATGAGCAGTTCTTC
TRBJ2-1 TRBV7-3 - - CASSPFRVGYNEQFF TGTGCCAGCAGCCCCTTTCGGGTAGGCTACAATGAGCAGTTCTTC
TRBJ1-5 TRBV20-1 - - CSASPGLGRNQPQHF TGCAGTGCTAGTCCGGGGCTAGGGCGCAATCAGCCCCAGCATTTT
TRBJ2-7 TRBV6-5 - - CASGMGYEQYF TGTGCCAGCGGTATGGGGTACGAGCAGTACTTC
TRBJ2-2 TRBV6-1 - - CASSEFSAGELFF TGTGCCAGCAGTGAATTTAGTGCCGGGGAGCTGTTTTTT
TRBJ1-4 TRBV11-2 - - CASSFQGAGKLFF TGTGCCAGCAGCTTTCAGGGAGCTGGAAAACTGTTTTTT
TRBJ2-6 TRBV9 - - CASTPGGAGANVLTF TGTGCCAGCACTCCGGGGGGCGCTGGGGCCAACGTCCTGACTTTC
TRBJ1-1 TRBV10-1 - - CASRVGRNTEAFF TGCGCCAGCAGGGTGGGACGGAACACTGAAGCTTTCTTT
TRBJ1-3 TRBV6-5 TRBD1 - CASSYSGRGPGNTIYF TGTGCCAGCAGTTACTCAGGCAGGGGGCCCGGAAACACCATATATTTT
TRBJ2-3 TRBV19 - - CASSTSPSTDTQYF TGTGCCAGTAGTACAAGCCCTAGCACAGATACGCAGTATTTT
TRBJ2-7 TRBV10-2 TRBD2 - CASSEISGTYEQYF TGCGCCAGCAGTGAGATTAGCGGGACCTACGAGCAGTACTTC
TRBJ1-6 TRBV28 - - CASSFRGSSPLHF TGTGCCAGCAGTTTTAGGGGGTCCTCACCCCTCCACTTT
TRBJ2-7 TRBV5-6 TRBD1 once CASSSPGQDSYEQYF TGTGCCAGCAGCTCGCCGGGACAGGACTCCTACGAGCAGTACTTC
TRBJ1-2 TRBV19 - - CASELGPRRGYTF TGTGCCAGCGAGCTCGGGCCGAGACGTGGCTACACCTTC
TRBJ1-6 TRBV7-2 - - CASSFKGSSYNSPLHF TGTGCCAGCAGCTTCAAGGGAAGCTCCTATAATTCACCCCTCCACTTT
TRBJ2-4 TRBV7-2 - - CASSPQGLIEYF TGTGCCAGCAGCCCACAGGGATTGATCGAGTACTTC
TRBJ2-2 TRBV6-5 - - CASSRTGGELFF TGTGCCAGCAGCCGGACGGGCGGGGAGCTGTTTTTT
TRBJ1-1 TRBV7-9 - - CASSFDGYTEAFF TGTGCCAGCAGCTTTGACGGATACACTGAAGCTTTCTTT
TRBJ1-4 TRBV6-5 - once CASSYVGEPNEKLFF TGTGCCAGCAGTTACGTTGGGGAGCCTAATGAAAAACTGTTTTTT
TRBJ1-5 TRBV4-1 - - CASSLQQGGSNQPQHF TGCGCCAGCAGCCTACAACAGGGTGGTAGCAATCAGCCCCAGCATTTT
TRBJ2-1 TRBV7-6 TRBD2 - CASSLGAGGSYNEQFF TGTGCCAGCAGCTTAGGCGCGGGGGGGTCCTACAATGAGCAGTTCTTC